Below are 31 T cell receptor beta chains sequenced from a single sample in a study of Tregs in tolerant kidney transplant recipients. Method: immunoSEQ multiplex PCR; TCRdb's copy keeps in-frame clones and lacks some. This sample's table has fewer than 40,000 clones. The sample in question was CD8+ T cells from blood, obtained before the transplant. The receptors come from a human donor who received a combined kidney and bone marrow transplant.

As regards this clone: The read is 3 residues too short to cover the CDR3 end, so that end is filled in from the germline J gene. This rearrangement joins TRBV29-1 to TRBJ2-7, with D tentatively TRBD2 (7 bases). V lost 5 bases, J lost 0 bases, and 11 bases lay in between. The germline V gene has CDR1 SQVTM and CDR2 ANQGSEA. CDR3 length: 13 amino acids. The DNA read from the CDR3 is TGCAGCGTTCGTGCGGGGGCCTCCTACGAG. Amino acids: CSVRAGASYE. The CDR3 in its entirety is CSVRAGASYEQYF.

A word on this clone: The sequence runs out 3 residues before the end of the CDR3; the remainder is reconstructed from the germline J gene. The V and J genes are TRBV29-1 and TRBJ2-7, with 7 bases lining up with TRBD2. With 4 bases clipped from V and 2 bases from J, the junction kept 5 bases outside the gene matches. The CDR3 runs 13 residues. CDR1 SQVTM and CDR2 ANQGSEA come from the germline V gene. CDR3 bases read: TGCAGCGTTGCCGGGGGGACTCCCTACGAG. Protein: CSVAGGTPYE. The full CDR3 protein reads CSVAGGTPYEQYF.

About this clone itself: With the read ending 3 residues before the CDR3 end, the germline J gene is used to fill in that end. This chain uses TRBV20-1 with TRBJ2-7; 8 bases align to TRBD1. CDR1 DFQATT and CDR2 SNEGSKA come from the germline V gene (reference sequence). With 0 bases clipped from V and 4 bases from J, the junction kept 8 bases outside the gene matches. The length of the CDR3 is 15 residues. The CDR3 sequence is CSARDLGTGIYEQYF. The CDR3 bases that were read are TGCAGTGCTAGAGATCTGGGGACAGGAATTTACGAG.

Details on this clone: The observed sequence ends 3 residues before the CDR3 terminus, with the missing tail filled in from the germline J gene. Additional DNA sequences in this sample encode the identical CDR3. The rearrangement uses TRBV6-2 or TRBV6-3 and TRBJ2-1; 8 nucleotides line up with TRBD2. After removal of 5 bases from V and 8 bases from J, the junction contained 14 bases not matched to a gene. Germline CDR1 and CDR2: MNHEY and SVGEGT. The CDR3 contains 16 residues. The part of the CDR3 DNA that was read is TGTGCCAGCAGTCCGCCCGGATTAGCGGGACTCGATGAG. Its protein product is CASSPPGLAGLDE. The full CDR3 protein is CASSPPGLAGLDEQFF.

The CDR3 bases that were read are TGCGCCAGCAGTCCTTCGGGACAGGGGATCTCCCCCCCTGCGACTCTAAACACTGAA. Translation: CASSPSGQGISPPATLNTE. The whole CDR3 sequence is CASSPSGQGISPPATLNTEAFF. The J gene is TRBJ1-1, the V gene TRBV23-1; 10 nucleotides align to TRBD1. The CDR3 is cut off 3 residues early in the read; its end comes from the germline J gene. TRBV23-1 is an ORF, with its function uncertain. CDR3 length equals 22 residues. After removal of 4 bases from V and 2 bases from J, the junction contained 25 bases not matched to a gene.

Concerning this clone itself: The CDR3 end is not reached by the read, which stops 3 residues before it; the germline J gene fills it in. The chain uses TRBV13 and TRBJ2-1; TRBD2 matches 7 bases. V was clipped by 3 bases and J by 0 bases; unmatched bases: 2. The CDR3 is 15 residues long. Germline loops: CDR1 PRHDT, CDR2 FYEKMQ (reference sequence). The sequenced part of the CDR3 DNA is TGTGCCAGCAGCTTTGGCGGGAGCTCCTACAATGAG. It specifies CASSFGGSSYNE. The CDR3 reads in full as CASSFGGSSYNEQFF.

Note on this clone: The read comes to an end 3 residues before the CDR3 does, leaving the germline J gene to fill in the end. This sequence joins TRBV19 and TRBJ2-2; the D gene is possibly TRBD2 (5 bases). V dropped 5 bases and J dropped 2 bases, with 21 bases sitting between them. Looked up from germline, CDR1 is LNHDA and CDR2 is SQIVND (reference sequence). The CDR3 contains 18 residues. CDR3 residues: CASSYPPSGNKNTGELFF. The part of the CDR3 DNA that was read is TGTGCCAGTAGTTACCCTCCGAGCGGTAATAAAAACACCGGGGAG.

About this clone itself: With the read ending 3 residues before the CDR3 end, the germline J gene is used to fill in that end. V gene TRBV10-1 combines with J gene TRBJ2-1, with D tentatively TRBD1 (5 bases). V lost 0 bases and J 5 bases, leaving 14 bases between the germline ends. This CDR3 region has 16 residues. Germline values: CDR1 WNHNN, CDR2 SYGVQD (reference sequence). The CDR3 sequence: CASSESKQDGHNEQFF. The DNA read from the CDR3 is TGCGCCAGCAGTGAGTCGAAACAGGACGGCCACAATGAG.

A word on this clone: The read ends 3 residues shy of where the CDR3 ends; the end is completed using the germline J gene. The gene calls are TRBV7-8 and TRBJ2-3; D not certain. V lost 5 bases and J lost 0, with 6 bases in between. Germline V CDR1 and CDR2: SGHVS, FQNEAQ. This CDR3 comprises 13 residues. The CDR3 here is CASSPPSTDTQYF. Incomplete CDR3 DNA: TGTGCCAGCAGCCCTCCTAGCACAGATACG.

Remarks on this clone: The read stops 3 residues short of the end of the CDR3; the missing end is completed from the germline J gene. The chain carries TRBV13 and TRBJ1-3; 7 nucleotides match TRBD1. CDR1 is PRHDT and CDR2 is FYEKMQ in the germline V gene (reference sequence). This CDR3 region has 16 residues. V lost 0 bases and J lost 4; bases outside the gene matches: 6. The CDR3 sequence: CASSLGLDRSGNTIYF. CDR3 bases read: TGTGCCAGCAGCTTAGGACTGGACAGGTCCGGAAACACC.

As regards this clone: The read ends 3 residues before the CDR3 terminus; that terminus is restored from the germline J gene. V usage is TRBV19 and J usage is TRBJ1-1; 8 nucleotides line up with TRBD1. Per germline, CDR1 LNHDA and CDR2 SQIVND (reference sequence). The CDR3 covers 13 residues. Losses at the gene ends were 6 bases for V and 4 bases for J; bases not matched to a gene: 4. The sequenced part of the CDR3 DNA is TGTGCCAGTAGAGACAGGGGTGGCACTGAA. Translated, it gives CASRDRGGTE. The whole CDR3 sequence reads CASRDRGGTEAFF.

Comments on this clone: With the read ending 3 residues before the CDR3 end, the germline J gene is used to fill in that end. This rearrangement joins TRBV19 to TRBJ1-6; D may be TRBD1 (5 bases). Trimming shortened V by 4 bases and J by 4 bases, and 14 bases separated the two germline ends. Germline lookup yields CDR1 LNHDA and CDR2 SQIVND (reference sequence). This CDR3 contains 16 residues. The sequenced part of the CDR3 DNA is TGTGCCAGTAGTAGCCTATCGACAGAATATAATTCACCC. Amino acid sequence: CASSSLSTEYNSP. In full, the CDR3 is CASSSLSTEYNSPLHF.

Points on this clone: The CDR3 end falls 3 residues outside the read, so it is completed with the germline J gene. The J gene is TRBJ2-6, the V gene TRBV5-1; TRBD1 matches 10 bases. There are 19 residues in the CDR3. Trimming took 0 bases from V and 1 from J; bases not matched to a gene: 7. Germline values: CDR1 SGHRS, CDR2 YFSETQ. Incomplete CDR3 DNA: TGCGCCAGCAGCTTGGCCCTGGGACAGGGGTATTCTGGGGCCAACGTC. This translates into CASSLALGQGYSGANV. The CDR3 in full is CASSLALGQGYSGANVLTF.

Notes on this clone: The read ends 3 residues shy of where the CDR3 ends; the end is completed using the germline J gene. This chain connects TRBV20-1 to TRBJ2-7; D remains unclear. V was clipped by 6 bases and J by 2 bases, with 17 bases between them. Germline values: CDR1 DFQATT, CDR2 SNEGSKA (reference sequence). The CDR3 runs to 14 residues. The part of the CDR3 DNA that was read is TGCAGTGCAAGTTCTACAGTTCCAACCTACGAG. It is translated as CSASSTVPTYE. The full CDR3 sequence reads CSASSTVPTYEQYF.

Remarks on this clone: The read ends 3 residues shy of where the CDR3 ends; the end is completed using the germline J gene. The chain has TRBV5-6 and TRBJ1-5; no clear D. V lost 0 bases to trimming and J lost 3 bases, with 10 bases between them. CDR3 length: 15 residues. The germline gives CDR1 SGHDT, CDR2 YYEEEE. CDR3 region: CASSLVGQLNQPQHF. CDR3 bases read: TGTGCCAGCAGCTTGGTGGGCCAGCTCAATCAGCCC.

Worth noting for this clone: The read ends 3 residues before the CDR3 terminus; that terminus is restored from the germline J gene. The chain has TRBV19 and TRBJ2-2, with D hard to call. The V gene lost 0 bases and the J gene lost 7 bases, with 12 bases spanning the gap. The CDR3 length is 15 residues. In germline, CDR1 is LNHDA, CDR2 SQIVND (reference sequence). CDR3 sequence reads: CASSIDPGGFGELFF. Incomplete CDR3 DNA: TGTGCCAGTAGTATAGATCCGGGTGGTTTCGGGGAG.

Notes on this clone: The CDR3 end lies 3 residues beyond the end of the read and is filled in from the germline J gene. The chain has TRBV30 and TRBJ2-7; tentative D call: TRBD2 (6 bases). V shed 0 bases and J shed 3 bases, with 12 bases lying between them. The CDR3 totals 14 residues. Looked up from germline, CDR1 is GTSNPN and CDR2 is SVGIG (reference sequence). The part of the CDR3 DNA that was read is TGTGCCTGGAGTGTGACTAGGTCTTACTACGAG. Its translation: CAWSVTRSYYE. The whole CDR3 sequence reads CAWSVTRSYYEQYF.

Worth noting for this clone: Read coverage stops 3 residues before the CDR3 terminus; the germline J gene supplies the remainder. The V call is TRBV7-8, the J call TRBJ2-7, with 14 bases fitting TRBD2. The V segment lost 0 bases and the J segment 3 bases; nucleotides outside the gene matches: 7. The CDR3 extends over 18 amino acids. Looked up from germline, CDR1 is SGHVS and CDR2 is FQNEAQ. Here the CDR3 reads CASSLALAGLAGVYEQYF. The sequenced CDR3 bases are TGTGCCAGCAGCTTAGCGTTAGCGGGACTAGCGGGAGTCTACGAG.

Of note for this clone: With the read ending 3 residues before the CDR3 end, the germline J gene is used to fill in that end. V usage is TRBV6-2 or TRBV6-3 and J usage is TRBJ2-2; D remains unclear. Trimming shortened V by 10 bases and J by 5 bases, and 14 bases separated the two germline ends. The CDR3 sequence is 13 residues long. The germline V gene encodes CDR1 MNHEY and CDR2 SVGEGT. The sequenced CDR3 bases are TGTGCCACCTCCAAGTCGGTTACCGGGGAG. It encodes CATSKSVTGE. The whole CDR3 sequence reads CATSKSVTGELFF.

Regarding this clone: The DNA ends 3 residues before the CDR3 does, and the rest of the CDR3 is filled in from the germline J gene. The rearrangement joins TRBV6-2 or TRBV6-3 to TRBJ1-2, with unresolved D. This CDR3 is 14 amino acids long. The V gene lost 0 bases and the J gene lost 3 bases, with 8 bases spanning the gap. The V gene's germline CDR1 is MNHEY and CDR2 SVGEGT. Incomplete CDR3 DNA: TGTGCCAGCAGTTACTCCACGGTCTACTATGGC. Protein product: CASSYSTVYYG. The entire CDR3 sequence reads CASSYSTVYYGYTF.

A remark on this clone: The CDR3 goes on 3 residues after the read ends, and that part is filled in from the germline J gene. This sequence joins TRBV6-2 or TRBV6-3 and TRBJ2-1, with 12 bases matching TRBD2. The V gene's germline CDR1 is MNHEY and CDR2 SVGEGT. Unmatched junction bases numbered 2, after V lost 6 bases and J lost 2 bases. CDR3 length equals 15 residues. This CDR3 is CASSGLAGPYNEQFF. CDR3 bases read: TGTGCCAGCAGCGGACTAGCGGGACCCTACAATGAG.

Concerning this clone: The read terminates 3 residues before the CDR3 end, so the remaining end is supplied by the germline J gene. The chain couples TRBV30 to TRBJ2-3; D call uncertain. V shed 0 bases and J shed 2 bases, with 3 bases lying between them. Germline V CDR1 and CDR2: GTSNPN, SVGIG (reference sequence). The CDR3 is 12 residues long. Incomplete CDR3 DNA: TGTGCCTGGAGTGTCATCACAGATACG. As protein: CAWSVITDT. The full CDR3 protein is CAWSVITDTQYF.

Note on this clone: Sequencing ends 3 residues short of the CDR3 end; the germline J gene provides the rest. V usage is TRBV7-8 and J usage is TRBJ1-5, with a possible D match to TRBD1 (5 bases). Trimming left V 5 bases short and J 4 bases short, with 15 bases between. Germline loops: CDR1 SGHVS, CDR2 FQNEAQ. This CDR3 is 15 amino acids long. The CDR3 protein is CASSRRGMVNQPQHF. The covered CDR3 bases are TGTGCCAGCAGCCGGCGGGGCATGGTGAATCAGCCC.

Remarks on this clone: The CDR3 end lies 3 residues beyond the end of the read and is filled in from the germline J gene. The chain links TRBV2 to TRBJ2-2, with 9 bases fitting TRBD1. This CDR3 is built from 15 residues. From germline, CDR1 is SNHLY and CDR2 FYNNEI. V was pared by 4 bases and J by 6 bases, with 6 bases of the junction left unmatched. CDR3: CASSVDGQGPGELFF. CDR3 DNA (partial): TGTGCCAGCAGTGTGGACGGACAGGGGCCCGGGGAG.

A word on this clone: The CDR3 end falls 3 residues outside the read, so it is completed with the germline J gene. The chain uses TRBV6-2 or TRBV6-3 and TRBJ2-2; 10 positions match TRBD1. This CDR3 is 16 amino acids long. With V trimmed by 7 bases and J by 5 bases, 10 bases remained unmatched. Germline values: CDR1 MNHEY, CDR2 SVGEGT. Partial CDR3 DNA: TGTGCCAGCACCCCTCGGGGGACAGGGGTAACCGGGGAG. This gives the protein CASTPRGTGVTGE. The whole CDR3 region reads CASTPRGTGVTGELFF.

A remark on this clone: Read coverage stops 3 residues before the CDR3 terminus; the germline J gene supplies the remainder. The V and J genes are TRBV20-1 and TRBJ1-2, with D perhaps matching TRBD1 (5 bases). This CDR3 spans 14 amino acids. The V end lost 5 bases, the J end lost 6 bases, and 19 bases lay between the germline ends. Germline V gene data show CDR1 as DFQATT and CDR2 as SNEGSKA (reference sequence). CDR3 amino acids: CSAPYGGEENGYTF. The DNA read from the CDR3 is TGCAGTGCTCCATATGGGGGGGAGGAGAATGGC.

A remark on this clone: The CDR3 goes on 3 residues after the read ends, and that part is filled in from the germline J gene. J is TRBJ1-5 and V is TRBV7-8; D is unresolved. The CDR3 sequence is 16 residues long. Germline V gene data show CDR1 as SGHVS and CDR2 as FQNEAQ. Trimming removed 1 base from V and 0 bases from J, with 10 bases in between. The CDR3 protein is CASSLGQAYSNQPQHF. Incomplete CDR3 DNA: TGTGCCAGCAGCTTAGGGCAGGCTTATAGCAATCAGCCC.

With regard to this clone: Read data end 3 residues before the CDR3 end; the end is taken from the germline J gene. The chain is built from TRBV6-2 or TRBV6-3 and TRBJ2-2; possible D gene TRBD2, 5 bases. Trimming shortened V by 6 bases and J by 6 bases, and 17 bases separated the two germline ends. The CDR3 loop spans 15 amino acids. Per germline, CDR1 MNHEY and CDR2 SVGEGT. The CDR3 reads CASSIPQRSPGELFF. Incomplete CDR3 DNA: TGTGCCAGCAGCATCCCACAGCGGTCGCCCGGGGAG.

Of note for this clone: The CDR3 end lies 3 residues beyond the end of the read and is filled in from the germline J gene. The chain uses TRBV19 and TRBJ1-5; 7 nucleotides agree with TRBD1. Trimming removed 3 bases from V and 7 bases from J; junction bases left unmatched: 6. The CDR3 runs to 14 residues. In germline, CDR1 is LNHDA, CDR2 SQIVND (reference sequence). This CDR3 reads CASSMRAGGQPQHF. The sequenced part of the CDR3 DNA is TGTGCCAGTAGTATGAGGGCAGGGGGGCAGCCC.

About this clone itself: The DNA ends 3 residues before the CDR3 does, and the rest of the CDR3 is filled in from the germline J gene. The genes are TRBV5-6 and TRBJ2-7; 9 bases agree with TRBD1. CDR1 and CDR2 from the germline V gene are SGHDT and YYEEEE. This CDR3 comprises 14 residues. The V gene end was trimmed by 0 bases and the J gene end by 3 bases; junction bases not matched to a gene: 1. CDR3 sequence reads: CASSLGQGGYEQYF. The DNA read from the CDR3 is TGTGCCAGCAGCTTGGGACAGGGGGGCTACGAG.

On this clone itself: The read stops 3 residues short of the end of the CDR3; the missing end is completed from the germline J gene. The chain combines TRBV7-6 with TRBJ2-1; 8 bases are a match to TRBD2. Germline CDR1 reads SGHVS; CDR2 reads FNYEAQ. V shed 5 bases, J shed 2 bases, and the junction held 2 bases outside the gene matches. CDR3 length: 14 amino acids. Here the CDR3 reads CASSPSGPYNEQFF. The covered CDR3 bases are TGTGCCAGCAGCCCTAGCGGGCCCTACAATGAG.